The 28 T cell receptor beta chains below were found in one sample sequenced in a study of CD8+ T cells in alopecia areata. Reverse transcription of extracted RNA yielded cDNA, which provided the sequencing template. Data came from immunoSEQ multiplex PCR; TCRdb stores just in-frame clones and leaves some out. This sample has 150,000 to 250,000 clones, with about three fifths found just once. The treatment is: oral pan-JAK inhibitor, 5-10 mg twice daily. This specimen was CD4+ T cells sorted from blood, taken at week 4, from a patient treated with tofacitinib. All receptors come from a human donor with alopecia areata.

The CDR3 bases are TGCAGCGGCAGAACGGAGACCCAGTACTTC. It codes for CSGRTETQYF. V is TRBV29-1 and J is TRBJ2-5; D not resolved. Germline V gene sequence: CDR1 SQVTM, CDR2 ANQGSEA. This CDR3 is built from 10 residues. Trimming shortened V by 7 bases and J by 5 bases, and 8 bases separated the two germline ends.

The chain has TRBV27 and TRBJ1-2; the D is unclear. Germline lookup yields CDR1 MNHEY and CDR2 SMNVEV (reference sequence). V was pared by 1 base and J by 0 bases, with 9 bases between. This CDR3 contains 15 residues. The CDR3 nucleotides are TGTGCCAGCAGTTTATTGGGCAGTCCTAACTATGGCTACACCTTC. As protein: CASSLLGSPNYGYTF.

The chain recombines TRBV6-1 with TRBJ2-3, with no clear D. The length of the CDR3 is 12 residues. The V gene lost 2 bases and the J gene lost 2 bases, with 2 bases spanning the gap. Germline V gene lookup returns CDR1 MNHNS and CDR2 SASEGT. The CDR3 sequence: CASSENTDTQYF. The CDR3 nucleotides read TGTGCCAGCAGTGAAAACACAGATACGCAGTATTTT.

The chain is built from TRBV29-1 and TRBJ1-1, with unresolved D. Trimming took off 4 bases at V and 5 bases at J, with 8 bases between the two ends. From germline, CDR1 is SQVTM and CDR2 ANQGSEA. This CDR3 contains 11 residues. CDR3 residues: CSVGRRTEAFF. The CDR3 bases are TGCAGCGTTGGTAGGAGGACTGAAGCTTTCTTT. Supplemented by reference TRBV29-1 and TRBJ1-1, the full variable domain reads SAVISQKPSRDICQRGTSLTIQCQVDSQVTMMFWYRQQPGQSLTLIATANQGSEATYESGFVIDKFPISRPNLTFSTLTVSNMSPEDSSIYLCSVGRRTEAFFGQGTRLTVV.

Only a few counts were recorded for this clone. This chain uses TRBV29-1 with TRBJ2-5, with D possibly being TRBD1 or TRBD2 (6 bases each). Germline V CDR1 and CDR2: SQVTM, ANQGSEA. CDR3 length equals 13 residues. The ends were cut back, 3 bases at V and 1 base at J, with 9 bases in the middle. The CDR3 DNA follows: TGCAGCGTTGACGGGGGCCTCCAAGAGACCCAGTACTTC. This translates into CSVDGGLQETQYF.

This chain links TRBV29-1 with TRBJ2-5; D is perhaps TRBD2 (6 bases). V was cut by 7 bases and J by 4 bases, with 19 bases left in between. Germline values: CDR1 SQVTM, CDR2 ANQGSEA. The CDR3 length is 14 residues. The CDR3 loop reads CSAGQGGTRETQYF. The CDR3 coding sequence is TGCAGCGCCGGGCAGGGAGGCACAAGAGAGACCCAGTACTTC.

This clone was counted only a few times. The chain is built from TRBV7-9 and TRBJ1-2, with TRBD1 as a possible D gene (5 bases). Germline CDR1 reads SEHNR; CDR2 reads FQNEAQ (reference sequence). V dropped 1 base and J dropped 2 bases, with 17 bases sitting between them. This CDR3 comprises 17 residues. The CDR3 loop is CASSLEARQTVNYGYTF. For the CDR3, the DNA is TGTGCCAGCAGCTTAGAGGCCCGACAGACAGTCAACTATGGCTACACCTTC.

This clone appeared a few times. The gene calls are TRBV2 and TRBJ1-5; no firm D call. Looked up from germline, CDR1 is SNHLY and CDR2 is FYNNEI. V lost 1 base, J lost 7 bases, and 11 bases lay in between. The CDR3 extends over 14 amino acids. The CDR3 DNA reads TGTGCCAGCAGTGAAGGGGCAGGCGCGCAGCCCCAGCATTTT. This encodes CASSEGAGAQPQHF.

The chain uses TRBV6-1 and TRBJ1-2; possible D gene TRBD1, 5 bases. V was cut by 5 bases and J by 0 bases, with 10 bases left in between. Germline assignment: CDR1 MNHNS and CDR2 SASEGT. The CDR3 has 14 amino acids. CDR3 sequence reads: CASSLTDTNYGYTF. CDR3 DNA: TGTGCCAGCAGTCTGACAGATACTAACTATGGCTACACCTTC.

This clone was seen a few times. The chain couples TRBV28 to TRBJ2-4, with 10 nucleotides matching TRBD1. CDR3 length: 17 amino acids. V was clipped by 5 bases and J by 2 bases; unmatched bases: 9. Looked up from germline, CDR1 is MDHEN and CDR2 is SYDVKM. The CDR3 nucleotides read TGTGCCAGCAGTCCCCTTGGACAGGGGGTGCCCAAAAACATTCAGTACTTC. Its protein product is CASSPLGQGVPKNIQYF.

This clone was counted only a few times. The gene calls are TRBV29-1 and TRBJ2-3; D remains ambiguous. CDR3 length equals 15 residues. V was trimmed by 4 bases and J by 2 bases, leaving 16 bases between them. Per the germline V gene, CDR1 is SQVTM and CDR2 is ANQGSEA. The CDR3 spells CSVGPPSLNTDTQYF. The CDR3 coding sequence is TGCAGCGTTGGGCCCCCTAGTTTGAACACAGATACGCAGTATTTT.

The CDR3 reads CAWRSGMNTEAFF. In nucleotides, the CDR3 is TGTGCCTGGAGGAGTGGGATGAACACTGAAGCTTTCTTT. The genes are TRBV30 and TRBJ1-1; D not resolved. Trimming took 3 bases from V and 0 from J, leaving 8 bases between them. Germline loops: CDR1 GTSNPN, CDR2 SVGIG (reference sequence). The CDR3 is 13 residues long.

This clone showed up just a few times. The rearrangement uses TRBV29-1 and TRBJ1-2; D unresolved. The V and J ends lost 7 bases and 4 bases respectively, with 10 bases between them. Germline CDR1 reads SQVTM; CDR2 reads ANQGSEA. The CDR3 loop spans 11 amino acids. The DNA for the CDR3 is TGCAGCGGCATCGTGGGCTATGGCTACACCTTC. Its protein is CSGIVGYGYTF.

This chain uses TRBV25-1 with TRBJ2-3, with 8 bases aligning to TRBD1. The germline V gene encodes CDR1 MGHDK and CDR2 SYGVNS. J was trimmed by 8 bases and V by 6 bases; bases with no gene match: 7. The CDR3 runs 13 residues. CDR3 in DNA: TGTGCCAGCAGCCGGGACAGGCGAGGTACGCAGTATTTT. Encoded protein: CASSRDRRGTQYF.

This clone was seen more than once but under ten times. The rearrangement links TRBV2 to TRBJ2-7, with 14 positions matching TRBD2. The CDR3 runs to 15 residues. After removal of 8 bases from V and 2 bases from J, the junction contained 5 bases not matched to a gene. Germline V gives CDR1 SNHLY, CDR2 FYNNEI. CDR3 amino acids: CASHRLAGGPYEQYF. The CDR3 DNA sequence: TGTGCCAGCCATCGACTAGCGGGGGGGCCCTACGAGCAGTACTTC.

The chain recombines TRBV25-1 with TRBJ2-5; D is unresolved. Germline values: CDR1 MGHDK, CDR2 SYGVNS. The CDR3 has 16 residues. The V gene lost 2 bases and the J gene lost 1 base, with 14 bases spanning the gap. In DNA, the CDR3 is TGTGCCAGCAGTGAACTGTGGGGATATTTCCAAGAGACCCAGTACTTC. It codes for CASSELWGYFQETQYF.

This chain joins TRBV6-1 and TRBJ1-6; D gene ambiguous. Looked up from germline, CDR1 is MNHNS and CDR2 is SASEGT. Trimming shortened V by 7 bases and J by 7 bases, and 14 bases separated the two germline ends. CDR3 length: 14 residues. CDR3 sequence (DNA): TGTGCCAGCACCCAGAGGCTGGGAAATTCACCCCTCCACTTT. Protein product: CASTQRLGNSPLHF.

This chain connects TRBV15 to TRBJ2-2; TRBD2 aligns across 8 bases. CDR3 size: 17 residues. Germline CDR1 and CDR2: LNHNV and YYDKDF (reference sequence). With 0 bases clipped from V and 3 bases from J, the junction kept 6 bases outside the gene matches. CDR3: CATSRDYGTRHTGELFF. In DNA, the CDR3 is TGTGCCACCAGCAGAGATTATGGGACTAGACACACCGGGGAGCTGTTTTTT.

In this sample, this clone turned up a few times. The chain is built from TRBV25-1 and TRBJ2-2; 9 bases line up with TRBD1. The CDR3 spans 15 residues. Germline trimming cut 7 bases from V and 5 bases from J; bases unmatched to any gene: 8. Per germline, CDR1 MGHDK and CDR2 SYGVNS. The CDR3 reads CASKRQGVGTGELFF. DNA of the CDR3: TGTGCCAGCAAGCGACAGGGGGTAGGAACCGGGGAGCTGTTTTTT.

The genes are TRBV30 and TRBJ2-7; D remains unclear. Looked up from germline, CDR1 is GTSNPN and CDR2 is SVGIG (reference sequence). V was shortened by 4 bases and J by 2 bases, with 9 bases between the two germline ends. The CDR3 consists of 12 residues. This CDR3 reads CAWTRNAYEQYF. The CDR3, as DNA: TGTGCCTGGACTCGGAACGCCTACGAGCAGTACTTC.

This clone appeared a few times. The chain couples TRBV27 to TRBJ2-1; D may match TRBD1 or TRBD2 (7 bases each). Looked up from germline, CDR1 is MNHEY and CDR2 is SMNVEV (reference sequence). Trimming removed 3 bases at V and 4 bases at J, with 10 bases between. The CDR3 consists of 14 residues. The DNA for the CDR3 is TGTGCCAGCAGTTTCAGGGGGGGATACAATGAGCAGTTCTTC. Translation: CASSFRGGYNEQFF.

V gene TRBV29-1 combines with J gene TRBJ1-1, with D maybe TRBD1 (5 bases). Per the germline V gene, CDR1 is SQVTM and CDR2 is ANQGSEA. Trimming removed 6 bases from V and 4 bases from J, with 15 bases in between. This CDR3 is 13 amino acids long. The CDR3 coding sequence is TGCAGCGTCGCAGGGTTGATGGGCACTGAAGCTTTCTTT. Amino acid sequence: CSVAGLMGTEAFF.

This chain connects TRBV30 to TRBJ2-5; the D gene could be TRBD1 or TRBD2 (6 bases each). The CDR3 loop spans 12 amino acids. Germline assignment: CDR1 GTSNPN and CDR2 SVGIG (reference sequence). Trimming shortened V by 4 bases and J by 5 bases, and 11 bases separated the two germline ends. CDR3: CAWNGGRETQYF. The DNA of the CDR3 is TGTGCCTGGAATGGGGGGCGGGAGACCCAGTACTTC.

CDR3 loop: CASSSGGQETQYF. The CDR3 nucleotides are TGTGCCAGCAGCTCTGGGGGCCAAGAGACCCAGTACTTC. The V call is TRBV14, the J call TRBJ2-5; perhaps D is TRBD1 or TRBD2 (5 bases each). The germline gives CDR1 SGHDN, CDR2 FVKESK. The CDR3 is made up of 13 amino acids. V was pared by 5 bases and J by 1 base, with 8 bases between.

This sequence joins TRBV2 and TRBJ2-3; D unclear. Trimming shortened V by 8 bases and J by 2 bases, and 11 bases separated the two germline ends. Germline loops: CDR1 SNHLY, CDR2 FYNNEI. CDR3 length: 13 amino acids. CDR3 in DNA: TGTGCCAGCGGTATCGGAAACACAGATACGCAGTATTTT. This sequence encodes CASGIGNTDTQYF.

The V gene is TRBV30, the J gene TRBJ1-3, with TRBD1 as a possible D gene (5 bases). The ends were cut back, 3 bases at V and 0 bases at J, with 12 bases in the middle. The CDR3 runs to 15 residues. Germline CDR1 and CDR2: GTSNPN and SVGIG (reference sequence). This CDR3 is CAWSKRGDSGNTIYF. In DNA, the CDR3 is TGTGCCTGGAGCAAAAGGGGAGACTCTGGAAACACCATATATTTT.

This clone was observed a few times. The rearrangement joins TRBV6-5 to TRBJ2-4; D not resolved. CDR1 is MNHEY and CDR2 is SVGAGI in the germline V gene. Trimming removed 5 bases at V and 0 bases at J, with 8 bases between. The CDR3 sequence is 14 residues long. For the CDR3, the DNA is TGTGCCAGCAGTGAAGTCATAGCCAAAAACATTCAGTACTTC. It codes for CASSEVIAKNIQYF.

As DNA, the CDR3 is TGTGCCAGCAGTTCAGTAACCGGAGGGTATGGCTACACCTTC. Protein sequence: CASSSVTGGYGYTF. This chain uses TRBV6-5 with TRBJ1-2; D not certain. This CDR3 contains 14 residues. V gave up 4 bases and J gave up 5 bases, with 14 bases separating them. The germline gives CDR1 MNHEY, CDR2 SVGAGI.